This T cell receptor (beta chain) was captured in a study of technical replicates of blood from several donors. The data were produced by immunoSEQ multiplex PCR, yet TCRdb's version contains in-frame clones alone and is incomplete. Of 45,000 to 60,000 clones listed, roughly 95% are singletons. The sequenced sample consisted of PBMCs. The clonotype was recovered from a human donor in good health. Some clones in this sample may be carry-over from other donors' samples.

CDR3 nucleotides: TGTGCCAGCAGCCCCACCCTACTTCAGAACACCGGGGAGCTGTTTTTT. This translates into CASSPTLLQNTGELFF. This chain joins TRBV7-2 and TRBJ2-2, with no clear D. CDR3 size: 16 residues. Germline-derived CDR1 and CDR2 are SGHTA and FQGNSA. With 5 bases removed from V and 1 base from J, the gap between germline ends came to 14 bases. The full variable domain, completed using reference TRBV7-2 and TRBJ2-2, is GAGVSQSPSNKVTEKGKDVELRCDPISGHTALYWYRQSLGQGLEFLIYFQGNSAPDKSGLPSDRFSAERTGGSVSTLTIQRTQQEDSAVYLCASSPTLLQNTGELFFGEGSRLTVL.